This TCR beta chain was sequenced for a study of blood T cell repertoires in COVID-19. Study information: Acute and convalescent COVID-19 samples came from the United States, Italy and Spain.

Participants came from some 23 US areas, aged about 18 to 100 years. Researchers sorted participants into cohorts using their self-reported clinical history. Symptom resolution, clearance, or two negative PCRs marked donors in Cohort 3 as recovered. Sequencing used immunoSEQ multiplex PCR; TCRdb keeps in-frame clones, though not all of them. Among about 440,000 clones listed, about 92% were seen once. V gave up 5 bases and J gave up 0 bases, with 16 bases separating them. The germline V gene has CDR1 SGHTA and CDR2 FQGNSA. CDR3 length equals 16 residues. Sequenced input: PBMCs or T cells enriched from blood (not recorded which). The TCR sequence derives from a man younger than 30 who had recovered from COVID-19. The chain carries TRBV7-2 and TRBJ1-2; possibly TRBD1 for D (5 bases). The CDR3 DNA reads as TGTGCCAGCAGCCCGTCAGGGTTCTCCGCTAACTATGGCTACACCTTC. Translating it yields CASSPSGFSANYGYTF.